A single sample gave rise to the 19 T cell receptor beta chains below, sequenced in a study of beta chain features in type 1 diabetes. Expressed TCRB transcripts were sequenced because the entire RNA isolate underwent reverse transcription. Generated by immunoSEQ multiplex PCR, the TCRdb table keeps only in-frame clones and is missing some. The sample shows 350,000 to 400,000 clones, over 13% of them seen only once. Material for sequencing was naive CD4+ T cells from blood. The receptors derive from a woman aged 18 to 35 in good health.

This clone was detected a few times. The rearrangement joins TRBV6-5 to TRBJ1-2; D gene uncertain. Trimming removed 6 bases at V and 7 bases at J, with 15 bases between. Germline lookup yields CDR1 MNHEY and CDR2 SVGAGI. The CDR3 runs to 13 residues. The DNA for the CDR3 is TGTGCCAGCAGGGAAGACGCAGGCCCTGGCTACACCTTC. Translated: CASREDAGPGYTF.

CDR3 protein: CASSQGRTGGLAEAFF. The CDR3 region has the DNA TGTGCCAGCAGCCAAGGGCGGACAGGGGGGCTCGCTGAAGCTTTCTTT. The chain links TRBV14 to TRBJ1-1; 10 nucleotides align to TRBD1. The ends lost 1 base at V and 6 bases at J; junction bases unmatched: 8. Germline V gives CDR1 SGHDN, CDR2 FVKESK. The CDR3 is 16 amino acids. The full variable domain, its missing parts supplied by reference TRBV14 and TRBJ1-1, is EAGVTQFPSHSVIEKGQTVTLRCDPISGHDNLYWYRRVMGKEIKFLLHFVKESKQDESGMPNNRFLAERTGGTYSTLKVQPAELEDSGVYFCASSQGRTGGLAEAFFGQGTRLTVV.

The genes are TRBV5-5 and TRBJ2-6; D remains unclear. The CDR3 totals 16 residues. V was pared by 0 bases and J by 0 bases, with 7 bases between. CDR1 and CDR2 (germline): SGHKS, YYEKEE (reference sequence). The CDR3 protein is CASSLATGSGANVLTF. CDR3 nucleotide sequence: TGTGCCAGCAGCTTGGCAACCGGCTCTGGGGCCAACGTCCTGACTTTC.

J is TRBJ2-5 and V is TRBV30, with D hard to call. The end of the DNA aligns better with TRBJ2-7, so the J call may be wrong. Germline CDR1 GTSNPN, CDR2 SVGIG (reference sequence). The CDR3 length is 13 residues. This chain's CDR3 is CAWISAGIYEQYF. CDR3 nucleotide sequence: TGTGCCTGGATAAGCGCCGGTATCTACGAGCAGTACTTC.

The rearrangement uses TRBV27 and TRBJ2-2; 13 bases match TRBD2. Looked up from germline, CDR1 is MNHEY and CDR2 is SMNVEV (reference sequence). V gave up 7 bases and J gave up 0 bases; unmatched junction bases: 5. The CDR3 has 17 residues. DNA of the CDR3: TGTGCCAGCAACCCGGGACTAGCGGGACCGAACACCGGGGAGCTGTTTTTT. Its translation is CASNPGLAGPNTGELFF.

The CDR3 reads CAISDGRVTDTQYF. In nucleotides, the CDR3 is TGTGCCATCAGTGACGGTCGGGTCACAGATACGCAGTATTTT. This chain connects TRBV10-3 to TRBJ2-3; the D is unclear. Germline V CDR1 and CDR2: ENHRY, SYGVKD. This CDR3 region has 14 residues. V was trimmed by 3 bases and J by 2 bases, leaving 9 bases between them.

In its sample, this clone was seen a few times. The chain has TRBV29-1 and TRBJ2-3, with TRBD2 identical over 7 bases. Losses at the gene ends were 6 bases for V and 2 bases for J; bases not matched to a gene: 2. CDR3 length: 12 amino acids. CDR1 and CDR2 from the germline V gene are SQVTM and ANQGSEA. The CDR3 protein is CSVAGTTDTQYF. CDR3 coding DNA: TGCAGCGTAGCGGGAACCACAGATACGCAGTATTTT.

The rearrangement links TRBV29-1 to TRBJ1-2, with a tentative D call TRBD1 (5 bases). V was trimmed by 4 bases and J by 0 bases, leaving 12 bases between them. Per germline, CDR1 SQVTM and CDR2 ANQGSEA. The length of the CDR3 is 14 residues. CDR3 DNA: TGCAGCGTTGCCGAGGACAAGACTAACTATGGCTACACCTTC. As protein: CSVAEDKTNYGYTF.

This chain uses TRBV6-4 with TRBJ2-1; 10 nucleotides align to TRBD2. There are 16 residues in the CDR3. CDR1 is MRHNA and CDR2 is SNTAGT in the germline V gene. The V and J ends lost 3 bases and 9 bases, in that order; junction bases with no gene match: 11. In DNA, the CDR3 is TGTGCCAGCAGTGAGAATGGCCTAGCGGGGGTCATTGAGCAGTTCTTC. Translating gives CASSENGLAGVIEQFF.

The V call is TRBV28, the J call TRBJ2-4; 7 nucleotides match TRBD2. The junction had 8 bases not matched to a gene; V was cut back by 5 bases and J by 4 bases. The length of the CDR3 is 15 residues. Germline V gene data show CDR1 as MDHEN and CDR2 as SYDVKM. CDR3 amino acids: CASSPLGRGKNIQYF. The CDR3 DNA is TGTGCCAGCAGTCCCCTGGGGCGGGGGAAAAACATTCAGTACTTC.

This clone has just a few counts. The chain links TRBV18 to TRBJ2-1; D may be TRBD1 (7 bases). The V end was cut by 2 bases, the J end by 5 bases, with 13 bases between. This CDR3 region has 15 residues. The germline V gene encodes CDR1 KGHSH and CDR2 LQKENI. The CDR3 DNA reads as TGTGCCAGCTCACCAACCCAGGGGGGACACAATGAGCAGTTCTTC. Translating it yields CASSPTQGGHNEQFF.

This clone was seen a few times. V usage is TRBV9 and J usage is TRBJ1-2; D may be TRBD1 (5 bases). There are 15 residues in the CDR3. The V gene lost 4 bases and the J gene lost 8 bases, with 21 bases spanning the gap. The germline V gene has CDR1 SGDLS and CDR2 YYNGEE. CDR3 in amino acids: CASSPNSNPGSGYTF. The CDR3 DNA follows: TGTGCCAGCAGCCCAAATTCGAATCCAGGGTCCGGCTACACCTTC.

This clone was found a few times. The rearrangement joins TRBV5-4 to TRBJ2-7; TRBD1 aligns across 7 bases. Germline assignment: CDR1 SGHNT and CDR2 YYREEE (reference sequence). The CDR3 has 14 amino acids. V trimming: 2 bases; J trimming: 2 bases; junction bases outside the gene matches: 4. The CDR3 here is CASSLNRGTYEQYF. The CDR3 region has the DNA TGTGCCAGCAGCTTAAACAGGGGCACCTACGAGCAGTACTTC.

This clone was picked up a small number of times. The chain combines TRBV7-6 with TRBJ2-7, with D possibly being TRBD2 (5 bases). Germline values: CDR1 SGHVS, CDR2 FNYEAQ. The CDR3 totals 14 residues. Trimming removed 3 bases from V and 3 bases from J, with 12 bases in between. Here the CDR3 reads CASSFTGDYYEQYF. CDR3 nucleotide sequence: TGTGCCAGCAGCTTTACGGGTGACTACTACGAGCAGTACTTC.

This clone has a handful of counts. The chain links TRBV6-6 to TRBJ1-2; D is perhaps TRBD1 (6 bases). V was pared by 5 bases and J by 2 bases, with 9 bases between. The CDR3 totals 13 residues. Germline loops: CDR1 MNHNY, CDR2 SVGAGI (reference sequence). CDR3 protein: CASSHTGNYGYTF. CDR3 nucleotide sequence: TGTGCCAGCAGTCATACAGGGAACTATGGCTACACCTTC.

The V call is TRBV9, the J call TRBJ2-7, with D maybe TRBD1 (6 bases). CDR3 size: 15 residues. Germline loops: CDR1 SGDLS, CDR2 YYNGEE. The V and J ends lost 3 bases and 0 bases respectively, with 13 bases between them. The CDR3 here is CASSDPRGRSYEQYF. The CDR3 DNA is TGTGCCAGCAGCGATCCCAGGGGCCGCTCCTACGAGCAGTACTTC.

This clone was observed a few times. The chain is built from TRBV7-3 and TRBJ1-1, with D maybe TRBD1 (6 bases). The CDR3 totals 14 residues. From germline, CDR1 is SGHTA and CDR2 FQGTGA. The V end lost 5 bases, the J end lost 1 base, and 11 bases lay between the germline ends. The DNA for the CDR3 is TGTGCCAGCAGCGAGGGACACCAGAACACTGAAGCTTTCTTT. This codes for CASSEGHQNTEAFF.

This clone was recorded a few times. The V gene is TRBV5-1, the J gene TRBJ1-4; possibly TRBD1 for D (5 bases). This CDR3 contains 14 residues. CDR1 and CDR2 (germline): SGHRS, YFSETQ. Deletions cut 4 bases from V and 4 bases from J, with 11 bases between. Here the CDR3 DNA reads TGCGCCAGCAGCCCTGACAGACTTAATGAAAAACTGTTTTTT. Translating gives CASSPDRLNEKLFF.

This clone was counted only a few times. The chain combines TRBV6-5 with TRBJ2-1, with D tentatively TRBD1 (5 bases). V was cut by 8 bases and J by 8 bases, with 19 bases left in between. The CDR3 is 14 residues long. Germline values: CDR1 MNHEY, CDR2 SVGAGI. The DNA of the CDR3 is TGTGCCAGCGCAATTCGGCAGGGTCGGGATGAGCAGTTCTTC. This translates into CASAIRQGRDEQFF.